This is a list of T cell receptor beta chains from one sample in a study of PD-1 blockade in mismatch repair-deficient tumors. Assay: immunoSEQ multiplex PCR; the TCRdb copy retains only in-frame clones and omits some. The profile shows about 19,000 clones, over 75% of them singletons. The sequencing here drew on PBMCs, taken 52 weeks after starting pembrolizumab. These receptors were taken from an adult with mismatch repair-deficient cancer. The CDR3 runs from the conserved cysteine through the conserved F or W. D genes are given only for firm matches. Some rows have no size entry. The others give once, few or many, or a class for an expanded clone.

>TRBV25-1|TRBD1|.|TRBJ2-2
CASSNTGEGGTGELFF
TGTGCCAGCAGTAACACAGGGGAAGGTGGGACCGGGGAGCTGTTTTTT
>TRBV7-9|.|.|TRBJ2-1
CASSSIERTSYNEQFF
TGTGCCAGCAGCTCAATTGAGCGGACCTCCTACAATGAGCAGTTCTTC
>TRBV14|.|.|TRBJ1-4
CASSQDRGRFF
TGTGCCAGCAGCCAAGACAGAGGGCGGTTTTTT
>TRBV30|.|.|TRBJ1-5
CAWSGGYNQPQHF
TGTGCCTGGAGTGGAGGTTACAATCAGCCCCAGCATTTT
>TRBV5-1|TRBD2|.|TRBJ2-2
CASRRAGGPSPGELFF
TGCGCCAGCAGACGAGCGGGAGGGCCGTCCCCCGGGGAGCTGTTTTTT
>TRBV19|.|.|TRBJ2-5
CASSSGQPQETQYF
TGTGCCAGTAGCTCAGGGCAGCCACAAGAGACCCAGTACTTC
>TRBV27|TRBD2|.|TRBJ2-1
CATSTSGSHDYNEQFF
TGTGCCACCTCGACTAGCGGGAGCCATGACTACAATGAGCAGTTCTTC
>TRBV2|.|.|TRBJ1-5
CASSQEALPQHF
TGTGCCAGCAGTCAGGAGGCCCTGCCCCAGCATTTT
>TRBV15|TRBD1|.|TRBJ2-4
CATSREQGWNIQYF
TGTGCCACCAGCAGAGAACAGGGGTGGAACATTCAGTACTTC
>TRBV5-6|.|.|TRBJ2-7
CASSATYEQYF
TGTGCCAGCAGCGCCACATACGAGCAGTACTTC
>TRBV5-1|.|few|TRBJ2-7
CASRGVAYEQYF
TGCGCCAGCAGAGGGGTAGCCTACGAGCAGTACTTC
>TRBV7-9|.|few|TRBJ2-7
CASSPPSQTYEQYF
TGTGCCAGCAGCCCCCCATCCCAGACCTACGAGCAGTACTTC
>TRBV7-9|TRBD1|.|TRBJ1-1
CASSSQDRTGRARRGAFF
TGTGCCAGCAGCTCCCAGGATCGGACAGGGCGGGCGCGGCGCGGGGCTTTCTTT
>TRBV28|.|.|TRBJ2-7
CASSSLYEQYF
TGTGCCAGCAGTTCCTTATACGAGCAGTACTTC
>TRBV5-4|.|.|TRBJ2-7
CASSPPGGLKYEQYF
TGTGCCAGCAGCCCACCAGGGGGACTGAAATACGAGCAGTACTTC